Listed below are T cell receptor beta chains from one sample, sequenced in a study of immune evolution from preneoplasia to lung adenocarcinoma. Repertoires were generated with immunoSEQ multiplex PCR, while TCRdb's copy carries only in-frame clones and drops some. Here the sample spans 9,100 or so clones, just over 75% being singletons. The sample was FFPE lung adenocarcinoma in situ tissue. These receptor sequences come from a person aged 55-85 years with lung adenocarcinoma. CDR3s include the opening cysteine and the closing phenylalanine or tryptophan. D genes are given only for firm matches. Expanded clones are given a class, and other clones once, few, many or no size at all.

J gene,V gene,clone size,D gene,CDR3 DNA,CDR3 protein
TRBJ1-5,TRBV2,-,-,TGTGCCAGCAGTGAAGTGGGGGCTGGCAATCAGCCCCAGCATTTT,CASSEVGAGNQPQHF
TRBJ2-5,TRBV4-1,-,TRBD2,TGCGCCAGCAGCCAAGATCCGCGGGGGGCCCAACAAGAGACCCAGTACTTC,CASSQDPRGAQQETQYF
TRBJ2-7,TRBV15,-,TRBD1,TGTGCCACCAGCAGAGGGACAGGGGGGCTCTACGAGCAGTACTTC,CATSRGTGGLYEQYF
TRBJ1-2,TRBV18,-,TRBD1,TGTGCCAGCTCAGCCGGGACAGGGGACCATGGCTACACCTTC,CASSAGTGDHGYTF
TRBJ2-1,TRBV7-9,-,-,TGTGCCAGCAGCTTAGCTGCCGGCGCCAGCTCCTACAATGAGCAGTTCTTC,CASSLAAGASSYNEQFF
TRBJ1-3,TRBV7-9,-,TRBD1,TGTGCCAGCAGCTCATCCTCCGGGACAGAGAGGGGAAACACCATATATTTT,CASSSSSGTERGNTIYF
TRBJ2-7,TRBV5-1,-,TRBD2,TGCGCCAGCAGTTCCACCCCGGGGGGATCCTACGAGCAGTACTTC,CASSSTPGGSYEQYF
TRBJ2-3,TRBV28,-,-,TGTGCCAGCTCGGGGCGACCCACAGATACGCAGTATTTT,CASSGRPTDTQYF
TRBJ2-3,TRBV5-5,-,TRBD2,TGTGCCAGCAGTCCCGGGACTAGAAGTGGAGATACGCAGTATTTT,CASSPGTRSGDTQYF
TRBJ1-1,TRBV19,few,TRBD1,TGTGCCAGTAGTATGGGCTACAGGGGTTCGAACACTGAAGCTTTCTTT,CASSMGYRGSNTEAFF
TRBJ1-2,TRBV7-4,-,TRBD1,TGTGCCAGCAGGAACATCGACAGGGGACGAATCTATGGCTACACCTTC,CASRNIDRGRIYGYTF
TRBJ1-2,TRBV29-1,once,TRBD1,TGCAGCGTTGAGGGTGGGACAGGTGGCTACACCTTC,CSVEGGTGGYTF
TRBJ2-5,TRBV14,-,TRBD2,TGTGCCAGCAGCCAAACCCTACTAGCGCCAGAACGGGAGACCCAGTACTTC,CASSQTLLAPERETQYF
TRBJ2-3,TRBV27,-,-,TGTGCCAGCATTGGCACAGATACGCAGTATTTT,CASIGTDTQYF
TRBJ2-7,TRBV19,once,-,TGTGCCAGTAGTGCCAGCAGGGGCTACGAGCAGTACTTC,CASSASRGYEQYF
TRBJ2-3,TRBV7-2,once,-,TGTGCCAGCAGCCCACCCCCTAGCACAGATACGCAGTATTTT,CASSPPPSTDTQYF
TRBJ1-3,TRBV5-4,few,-,TGTGCCAGCAGCTTTTCAGGACCCTCTGGAAACACCATATATTTT,CASSFSGPSGNTIYF
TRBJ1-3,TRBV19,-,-,TGTGCCAGTAGCCAAGGGACCGTAAACACCATATATTTT,CASSQGTVNTIYF
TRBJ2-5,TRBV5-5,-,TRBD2,TGTGCCAGCAGCCGGATGACTAGCGGGGTTGGGGAGACCCAGTACTTC,CASSRMTSGVGETQYF
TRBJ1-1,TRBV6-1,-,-,TGTGCCAGCAGTAAGGACCCAAACACTGAAGCTTTCTTT,CASSKDPNTEAFF
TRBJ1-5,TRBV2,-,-,TGTGCCAGCAGTGAATTTTTATATAGCAATCAGCCCCAGCATTTT,CASSEFLYSNQPQHF
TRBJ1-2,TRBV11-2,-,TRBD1,TGTGCCAGCAGCATCGACAGGGGAGGCGGCTACACCTTC,CASSIDRGGGYTF
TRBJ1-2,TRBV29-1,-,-,TGCAGCGTTGAATCTGGGTCGGGCTATGGCTACACCTTC,CSVESGSGYGYTF
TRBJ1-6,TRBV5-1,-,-,TGCGCCAGCAGCTTTGGGGGACCCTCCTATAATTCACCCCTCCACTTT,CASSFGGPSYNSPLHF
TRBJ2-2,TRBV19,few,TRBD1,TGTGCCAGTAGTATAGAGATGTTTGACAGGGCCGAAACCGGGGAGCTGTTTTTT,CASSIEMFDRAETGELFF
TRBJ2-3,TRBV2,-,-,TGTGCCAGCAGTGAACTCCTCCGCACAGATACGCAGTATTTT,CASSELLRTDTQYF
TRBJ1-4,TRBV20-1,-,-,TGCAGTACAAACAGGGACGAAAAACTGTTTTTT,CSTNRDEKLFF
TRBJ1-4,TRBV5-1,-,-,TGCGCCAGCAGCTTGGGAGCGATCGTAGGTAATGAAAAACTGTTTTTT,CASSLGAIVGNEKLFF
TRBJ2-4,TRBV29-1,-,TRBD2,TGCAGCGTCTCGGCTAGCGGGAAAAACATTCAGTACTTC,CSVSASGKNIQYF
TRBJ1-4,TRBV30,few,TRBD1,TGTGCCTGGAGGACAGGGCAGACAACTAATGAAAAACTGTTTTTT,CAWRTGQTTNEKLFF
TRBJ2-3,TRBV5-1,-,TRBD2,TGCGCCAGCAGTTTATCGACTAGCGGGGGGGCAGATACGCAGTATTTT,CASSLSTSGGADTQYF
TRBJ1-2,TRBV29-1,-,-,TGCAGCGTTGTTGAACAGGGAGTTGGTGGCTACACCTTC,CSVVEQGVGGYTF
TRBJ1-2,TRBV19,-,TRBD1,TGTGCCAGTAGTTATGGAGACAGGGGCACTGGCTACACCTTC,CASSYGDRGTGYTF
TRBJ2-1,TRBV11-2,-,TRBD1,TGTGCCAGCAGCGTCAAACGGACAGGGGTCTCCTACAATGAGCAGTTCTTC,CASSVKRTGVSYNEQFF
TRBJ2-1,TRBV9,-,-,TGTGCCAGCAGCGTAGCTGCGTACAATGAGCAGTTCTTC,CASSVAAYNEQFF
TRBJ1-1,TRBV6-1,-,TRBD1,TGTGCCAGCAGTCGTCACAGGGGGATGAACACTGAAGCTTTCTTT,CASSRHRGMNTEAFF
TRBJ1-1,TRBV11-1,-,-,TGTGCCAGTAGCACGAACACTGAAGCTTTCTTT,CASSTNTEAFF
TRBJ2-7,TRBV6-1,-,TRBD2,TGTGCCAGCAGTGAAGCCGGGACTAGGTCTTACGAGCAGTACTTC,CASSEAGTRSYEQYF
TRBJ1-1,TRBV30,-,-,TGTGCCTGGAGACCTGGGTGGCAAAGGAACACTGAAGCTTTCTTT,CAWRPGWQRNTEAFF
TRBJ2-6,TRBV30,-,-,TGTGCCTGGAGTGTATTGTCCTCTGGGGCCAACGTCCTGACTTTC,CAWSVLSSGANVLTF
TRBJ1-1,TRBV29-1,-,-,TGCAGCGTTCAACAGGGACCCGGGAACACTGAAGCTTTCTTT,CSVQQGPGNTEAFF
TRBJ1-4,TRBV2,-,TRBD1,TGTGCCAGCAGGAAAACGACACAGGGGGCTCGTGAAAAACTGTTTTTT,CASRKTTQGAREKLFF
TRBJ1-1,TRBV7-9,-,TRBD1,TGTGCCAGCAGCTTAAGGGGACAGGGTCGTGGGGCTGAAGCTTTCTTT,CASSLRGQGRGAEAFF
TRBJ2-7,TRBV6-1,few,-,TGTGCCAGCAGAGTACAGTCCGCCTACGAGCAGTACTTC,CASRVQSAYEQYF
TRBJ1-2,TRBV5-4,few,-,TGTGCCAGCAGCTCACCGGGACCCGAAAACTATGGCTACACCTTC,CASSSPGPENYGYTF
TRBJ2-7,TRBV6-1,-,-,TGTGCCAGCAGTGTAGAGGAGGTCGCCTACGAGCAGTACTTC,CASSVEEVAYEQYF
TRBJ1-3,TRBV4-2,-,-,TGTGCCAGCAGCCAAGACGGTAATGGGGGGCAGTTTGGAAACACCATATATTTT,CASSQDGNGGQFGNTIYF
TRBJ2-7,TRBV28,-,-,TGTGCCAGCAGTTTTTTAGACTACGAGCAGTACTTC,CASSFLDYEQYF
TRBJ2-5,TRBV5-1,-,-,TGCGCCAGCAGCTTGGGGTTTGGCGAGACCCAGTACTTC,CASSLGFGETQYF
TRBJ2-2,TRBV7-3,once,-,TGTGCCAGCAGCTTAGACAGCGGCACCGGGGAGCTGTTTTTT,CASSLDSGTGELFF
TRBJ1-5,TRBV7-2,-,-,TGTGCCAGCAGTTTTGGATTTAGCAATCAGCCCCAGCATTTT,CASSFGFSNQPQHF
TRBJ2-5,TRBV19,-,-,TGTGCCAGTAGTATCGGCTCAGGCCAAGAGACCCAGTACTTC,CASSIGSGQETQYF
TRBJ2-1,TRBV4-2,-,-,TGTGCCAGCAGCCAAGAGGCGGGCGACAGCTCCTACAATGAGCAGTTCTTC,CASSQEAGDSSYNEQFF
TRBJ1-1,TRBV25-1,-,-,TGTGCCAGCAGTGGTTACTTGGGGAGCACTGAAGCTTTCTTT,CASSGYLGSTEAFF
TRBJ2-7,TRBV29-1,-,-,TGCAGCGCACGCGGGGGCTTCTACGAGCAGTACTTC,CSARGGFYEQYF
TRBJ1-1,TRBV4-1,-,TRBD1,TGCGCCAGCAGCCAAGGGGGGACAGGGGGCAAAGAAGCTTTCTTT,CASSQGGTGGKEAFF
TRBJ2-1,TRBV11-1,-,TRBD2,TGTGCCAGCAGCTTGAAGGGACTAGCATCCTACAATGAGCAGTTCTTC,CASSLKGLASYNEQFF
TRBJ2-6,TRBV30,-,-,TGTGCCTGGGTATCAGGGGTTGCCTCTGGGGCCAACGTCCTGACTTTC,CAWVSGVASGANVLTF
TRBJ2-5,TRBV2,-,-,TGTGCCAGCAGTGCGTTGGAAGAGACCCAGTACTTC,CASSALEETQYF